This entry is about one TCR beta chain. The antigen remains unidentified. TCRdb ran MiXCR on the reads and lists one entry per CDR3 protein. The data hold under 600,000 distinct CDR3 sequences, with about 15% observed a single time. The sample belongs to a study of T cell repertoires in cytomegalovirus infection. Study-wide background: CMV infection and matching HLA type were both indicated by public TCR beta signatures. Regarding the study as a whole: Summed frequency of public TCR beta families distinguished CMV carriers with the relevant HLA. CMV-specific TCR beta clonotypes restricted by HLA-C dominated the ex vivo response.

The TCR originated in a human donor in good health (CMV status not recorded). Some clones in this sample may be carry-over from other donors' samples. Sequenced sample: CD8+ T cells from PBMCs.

CDR3 in DNA: TGTGCCAGCAGAGCCACTAGCGGCCCAGGGGCAGATACGCAGTATTTT. Its translation is CASRATSGPGADTQYF. The V call is TRBV2, the J call TRBJ2-3, with 8 bases that match TRBD2. The CDR3 spans 16 residues. V lost 6 bases and J lost 4; bases outside the gene matches: 12. Germline V gene lookup returns CDR1 SNHLY and CDR2 FYNNEI.